The T cell receptor beta chain under discussion was sequenced for a study of blood T cell repertoires in COVID-19. Across the whole study: T cells, B-cell-depleted T cells, or PBMCs supplied cDNA or gDNA.

Recovered status applied to Cohort 3 donors who had two consecutive negative PCRs. It also applied to those with clearance or with symptom resolution. Assay used: immunoSEQ multiplex PCR; TCRdb lists only in-frame clones, some missing. The data hold 250,000 to 300,000 clones, with about nine tenths observed a single time. The V and J ends lost 4 bases and 7 bases, in that order; junction bases with no gene match: 14. The germline gives CDR1 ENHRY, CDR2 SYGVKD. This CDR3 comprises 17 residues. The sample was PBMCs or T cells enriched from blood (not recorded which). The receptor was derived from a woman aged 55-75 years who had recovered from COVID-19. The chain combines TRBV10-3 with TRBJ1-5, with 9 bases aligning to TRBD1. The CDR3 loop is CAISADRGGMVGQPQHF. CDR3 DNA sequence: TGTGCCATCAGTGCGGACAGGGGAGGAATGGTCGGGCAGCCCCAGCATTTT.